The 29 T cell receptor beta chains below come from one sample, sequenced in a study of human T cells and chemical hapten exposure. TCRdb reprocessed the RACE reads with MiXCR, giving one entry per CDR3 protein. Among 100,000 to 150,000 distinct CDR3 sequences listed, roughly an eighth were seen once. The time point denotes: patch test 1, 2 weeks after DPC sensitization. As to treatment: therapeutic diphenylcyclopropenone sensitization with weekly scalp DPC. The specimen was whole blood, collected in connection with sensitization to the hapten diphenylcyclopropenone (DPC). These receptors were taken from a man between 18 and 29 years old with alopecia areata. Some clones in this sample may be carry-over from other donors' samples.

The sample holds many counts of this clonotype. The CDR3 sequence is CASSLASGNTGELFF. CDR3 sequence (DNA): TGTGCCAGCAGCTTAGCCTCGGGGAACACCGGGGAGCTGTTTTTT. The chain joins TRBV7-6 to TRBJ2-2, with unresolved D. Germline V gene lookup returns CDR1 SGHVS and CDR2 FNYEAQ. The CDR3 covers 15 residues. Trimming removed 0 bases at V and 1 base at J, with 6 bases between.

This clonotype has a count of ten or more. The chain combines TRBV29-1 with TRBJ1-5; D uncertain. Trimming took off 6 bases at V and 2 bases at J, with 8 bases between the two ends. CDR1 is SQVTM, CDR2 ANQGSEA, per germline. The CDR3 covers 12 residues. CDR3 sequence reads: CSVRQGNQPQHF. The CDR3 nucleotides are TGCAGCGTCCGGCAGGGCAATCAGCCCCAGCATTTT.

This clonotype was found many times. The rearrangement uses TRBV7-2 and TRBJ2-3, with D hard to call. V gave up 3 bases and J gave up 3 bases, with 7 bases separating them. Germline CDR1 reads SGHTA; CDR2 reads FQGNSA. The CDR3 has 13 amino acids. CDR3 nucleotide sequence: TGTGCCAGCAGCTTGCCGGCTACAGATACGCAGTATTTT. Translation: CASSLPATDTQYF. Using reference TRBV7-2 and TRBJ2-3 for the parts outside the CDR3, the full variable domain is GAGVSQSPSNKVTEKGKDVELRCDPISGHTALYWYRQSLGQGLEFLIYFQGNSAPDKSGLPSDRFSAERTGGSVSTLTIQRTQQEDSAVYLCASSLPATDTQYFGPGTRLTVL.

The rearrangement uses TRBV11-2 and TRBJ2-3; 12 bases match TRBD2. Germline assignment: CDR1 SGHAT and CDR2 FQNNGV. Trimming took 1 base from V and 2 from J; bases not matched to a gene: 10. The CDR3 is made up of 19 amino acids. CDR3 nucleotides: TGTGCCAGCAGCTTAGTTTCTGGACTAGCGGGGAGGTTCACAGATACGCAGTATTTT. It encodes CASSLVSGLAGRFTDTQYF.

This clonotype was found a few times. This rearrangement joins TRBV7-9 to TRBJ1-5; TRBD1 is a possible D gene (6 bases). Looked up from germline, CDR1 is SEHNR and CDR2 is FQNEAQ (reference sequence). V shed 5 bases and J shed 0 bases, with 11 bases lying between them. The CDR3 has 15 amino acids. CDR3 bases: TGTGCCAGCAGCCCCGACAGGAATAGCAATCAGCCCCAGCATTTT. Residues: CASSPDRNSNQPQHF.

The chain links TRBV3-1 to TRBJ2-3, with TRBD1 matching 7 bases. CDR1 and CDR2 (germline): LGHDT, YNNKEL (reference sequence). J gave up 4 bases and V 5 bases, and 12 bases lay outside the gene matches. The CDR3 runs 16 residues. The CDR3 bases are TGTGCCAGCAGCTTGCTGGGACAGTCAGTTCCAGATACGCAGTATTTT. It specifies CASSLLGQSVPDTQYF.

This clonotype was picked up many times. V and J are TRBV12-3 or TRBV12-4 and TRBJ1-5; D might be TRBD1 (6 bases). The CDR3 has 16 amino acids. V lost 5 bases to trimming and J lost 2 bases, with 16 bases between them. The CDR3 bases are TGTGCCAGCAGTGCGACACAGGGCGCTGGCAATCAGCCCCAGCATTTT. Protein: CASSATQGAGNQPQHF.

This clonotype has just a few counts. This chain uses TRBV7-2 with TRBJ1-1; D not resolved. The germline V gene has CDR1 SGHTA and CDR2 FQGNSA. The CDR3 covers 12 residues. The V and J ends lost 2 bases and 7 bases respectively, with 8 bases between them. This chain's CDR3 is CASSLFRREAFF. The CDR3 DNA reads TGTGCCAGCAGCTTATTTCGGCGTGAAGCTTTCTTT. Together with reference TRBV7-2 and TRBJ1-1, the CDR3 gives the full variable domain: GAGVSQSPSNKVTEKGKDVELRCDPISGHTALYWYRQSLGQGLEFLIYFQGNSAPDKSGLPSDRFSAERTGGSVSTLTIQRTQQEDSAVYLCASSLFRREAFFGQGTRLTVV.

This rearrangement joins TRBV7-6 to TRBJ2-5, with D possibly matching TRBD1 (6 bases). Trimming took off 5 bases at V and 5 bases at J, with 18 bases between the two ends. CDR1 and CDR2 from the germline V gene are SGHVS and FNYEAQ. The CDR3 consists of 15 residues. CDR3 region: CASSNPGTRSETQYF. CDR3 DNA: TGTGCCAGCAGCAATCCCGGGACACGGTCGGAGACCCAGTACTTC.

This clonotype has a count of ten or more. V usage is TRBV20-1 and J usage is TRBJ2-7; 9 nucleotides agree with TRBD1. Losses at the gene ends were 4 bases for V and 2 bases for J; bases not matched to a gene: 15. Germline V CDR1 and CDR2: DFQATT, SNEGSKA (reference sequence). This CDR3 has 17 amino acids. The CDR3, as DNA: TGCAGTGCTACCCGACAGGGGGGCGCTGGAATGGCCTACGAGCAGTACTTC. Translation gives CSATRQGGAGMAYEQYF.

This clonotype showed up just a few times. The chain combines TRBV12-5 with TRBJ1-1, with D perhaps matching TRBD1 (6 bases). The CDR3 is made up of 15 amino acids. The germline gives CDR1 LGHNT, CDR2 FRNRAP. V lost 0 bases to trimming and J lost 3 bases, with 11 bases between them. In DNA form, the CDR3 reads TGTGCTAGTGGTTTGGTATCAGGGGCACACACTGAAGCTTTCTTT. Translation: CASGLVSGAHTEAFF.

This clonotype was counted a few times. The gene calls are TRBV7-2 and TRBJ2-7; 7 bases agree with TRBD1. Germline CDR1 is SGHTA and CDR2 is FQGNSA. J was trimmed by 6 bases and V by 2 bases; bases with no gene match: 7. The CDR3 is made up of 14 amino acids. The CDR3 DNA follows: TGTGCCAGCAGCTTACGGGACAGTCGAGGCGAGCAGTACTTC. As protein: CASSLRDSRGEQYF.

In this sample, this clonotype turned up many times. The chain uses TRBV4-1 and TRBJ1-5, with TRBD1 matching 10 bases. Per germline, CDR1 MGHRA and CDR2 YSYEKL. The length of the CDR3 is 15 residues. Losses at the gene ends were 3 bases for V and 7 bases for J; bases not matched to a gene: 6. The DNA of the CDR3 is TGCGCCAGCAGCCAGGCCGGGACAGGGGTCCAGCCCCAGCATTTT. Translation: CASSQAGTGVQPQHF.

This clonotype was found many times. J is TRBJ2-1 and V is TRBV7-8, with D hard to call. The CDR3 is 12 amino acids. V was trimmed by 6 bases and J by 8 bases, leaving 11 bases between them. The germline V gene encodes CDR1 SGHVS and CDR2 FQNEAQ. The DNA for the CDR3 is TGTGCCAGCAGACTGTATAGGGATGAGCAGTTCTTC. Amino acids: CASRLYRDEQFF.

The rearrangement links TRBV7-3 to TRBJ2-4; maybe TRBD2 (5 bases). V was cut by 11 bases and J by 1 base, with 18 bases left in between. Germline V gene lookup returns CDR1 SGHTA and CDR2 FQGTGA. The CDR3 has 15 residues. CDR3 nucleotides: TGTGCCGGCCCTCTGCCGGGCGGGGCCAAAAACATTCAGTACTTC. This translates into CAGPLPGGAKNIQYF.

The chain is built from TRBV4-2 and TRBJ2-1, with D possibly TRBD2 on 7 matching bases. Germline lookup yields CDR1 LGHNA and CDR2 YNFKEQ. CDR3 size: 15 residues. V shed 1 base and J shed 6 bases, with 13 bases lying between them. DNA of the CDR3: TGTGCCAGCAGCCAAGCGGGGGGCTCAGGCAATGAGCAGTTCTTC. Its protein product is CASSQAGGSGNEQFF.

This clonotype has just a few counts. The V gene is TRBV10-3, the J gene TRBJ1-4, with D tentatively TRBD1 (5 bases). Between the trimmed V and J ends, which lost 3 bases and 4 bases, there was a span of 9 bases. In germline, CDR1 is ENHRY, CDR2 SYGVKD. This CDR3 contains 14 residues. The CDR3 DNA follows: TGTGCCATCAGTGACGCAGGGAGTAATGAAAAACTGTTTTTT. As protein: CAISDAGSNEKLFF.

This clonotype has a count of ten or more. The V call is TRBV7-9, the J call TRBJ1-2; no clear D. Deletions cut 1 base from V and 4 bases from J, with 10 bases between. Germline lookup yields CDR1 SEHNR and CDR2 FQNEAQ (reference sequence). This CDR3 is 14 amino acids long. This chain's CDR3 is CASSLGASGYGYTF. For the CDR3, the DNA is TGTGCCAGCAGCTTAGGTGCCAGTGGCTATGGCTACACCTTC.

CDR3 sequence reads: CSARDLETGELFF. CDR3 sequence (DNA): TGCAGTGCTAGAGATCTGGAGACCGGGGAGCTGTTTTTT. J is TRBJ2-2 and V is TRBV20-1; D remains ambiguous. Germline V gene data show CDR1 as DFQATT and CDR2 as SNEGSKA (reference sequence). The V and J ends lost 0 bases and 5 bases respectively, with 7 bases between them. There are 13 residues in the CDR3.

This chain joins TRBV6-2 or TRBV6-3 and TRBJ2-7; D unclear. Germline CDR1 is MNHEY and CDR2 is SVGEGT. Trimming cost V 6 bases and J 2 bases, with 11 bases left between them. This CDR3 has 13 residues. Written as DNA, the CDR3 is TGTGCCAGCAGAAAATGGACGGCCTACGAGCAGTACTTC. This encodes CASRKWTAYEQYF.

This clonotype was observed at least ten times. The rearrangement uses TRBV7-2 and TRBJ1-1; possible D gene TRBD1, 6 bases. The V gene's germline CDR1 is SGHTA and CDR2 FQGNSA. The CDR3 totals 14 residues. V lost 5 bases, J lost 5 bases, and 15 bases lay in between. CDR3: CASSPTGMGTEAFF. The CDR3, as DNA: TGTGCCAGCAGCCCCACAGGGATGGGTACTGAAGCTTTCTTT.

A few counts support this clonotype. The rearrangement joins TRBV25-1 to TRBJ2-3; D might be TRBD1 or TRBD2, each matching 5 bases. The V end lost 8 bases, the J end lost 4 bases, and 19 bases lay between the germline ends. Germline V gene data show CDR1 as MGHDK and CDR2 as SYGVNS. The CDR3 is made up of 15 amino acids. The CDR3 nucleotides read TGTGCCAGCGGCCCCGGGACCTGGAGCGCAGATACGCAGTATTTT. This translates into CASGPGTWSADTQYF.

A few counts support this clonotype. This chain links TRBV12-3 or TRBV12-4 with TRBJ2-1, with D perhaps matching TRBD2 (6 bases). Trimming took 6 bases from V and 7 from J, leaving 22 bases between them. The CDR3 loop spans 16 amino acids. The CDR3 is CASSTPGGVHLNEQFF. The CDR3 DNA is TGTGCCAGCAGCACCCCAGGAGGGGTACATTTGAATGAGCAGTTCTTC.

The chain uses TRBV12-3 or TRBV12-4 and TRBJ1-1; TRBD1 agrees at 8 bases. Losses at the gene ends were 3 bases for V and 11 bases for J; bases not matched to a gene: 11. The CDR3 loop spans 14 amino acids. The CDR3 spells CASSFGQGRSGAFF. The CDR3, as DNA: TGTGCCAGCAGTTTTGGACAGGGAAGGTCCGGGGCTTTCTTT.

The chain recombines TRBV6-6 with TRBJ2-5, with 10 positions matching TRBD2. This CDR3 has 18 residues. The ends lost 0 bases at V and 1 base at J; junction bases unmatched: 8. Germline V gene lookup returns CDR1 MNHNY and CDR2 SVGAGI (reference sequence). CDR3 bases: TGTGCCAGCAGTTACTCGACGGTTAGCGGGGGGTCCCAAGAGACCCAGTACTTC. Residues: CASSYSTVSGGSQETQYF.

The gene calls are TRBV12-3 or TRBV12-4 and TRBJ1-2; tentatively, D is TRBD1 (5 bases). The CDR3 runs 18 residues. V lost 7 bases and J 5 bases, leaving 29 bases between the germline ends. The CDR3 protein is CASTRWEGLLLSGYGYTF. CDR3 DNA sequence: TGTGCCAGCACCCGATGGGAGGGACTCCTTTTGAGTGGGTATGGCTACACCTTC.

This chain connects TRBV18 to TRBJ1-2; TRBD1 matches 10 bases. V trimming: 3 bases; J trimming: 4 bases; junction bases outside the gene matches: 8. This CDR3 has 16 residues. Germline CDR1 is KGHSH and CDR2 is LQKENI. The CDR3 sequence: CASSPGTGAESYGYTF. DNA of the CDR3: TGTGCCAGCTCACCCGGGACAGGGGCCGAATCCTATGGCTACACCTTC.

A few counts support this clonotype. The chain recombines TRBV4-1 with TRBJ1-6, with TRBD1 identical over 8 bases. V gave up 4 bases and J gave up 7 bases; unmatched junction bases: 9. There are 16 residues in the CDR3. CDR1 and CDR2 (germline): MGHRA, YSYEKL. The CDR3 coding sequence is TGCGCCAGCAGCCCCTTGGGCCGGGACAGGAATTCACCCCTCCACTTT. Translating gives CASSPLGRDRNSPLHF.

This clonotype came up a few times. The chain links TRBV27 to TRBJ1-5; D gene ambiguous. The CDR3 has 13 residues. Per germline, CDR1 MNHEY and CDR2 SMNVEV (reference sequence). V was cut by 4 bases and J by 5 bases, with 9 bases left in between. CDR3 loop: CASSWNSDQPQHF. The CDR3 coding sequence is TGTGCCAGCAGTTGGAACTCGGATCAGCCCCAGCATTTT.